The rows below give T cell receptor beta chains drawn from one sample of a study of blood T cell repertoires in COVID-19. Method: immunoSEQ multiplex PCR; TCRdb's copy keeps in-frame clones and lacks some. Of a few hundred thousand clones listed, 65% to 90% are singletons. Specimen: peripheral blood. These receptors originate from a man aged 35-49 years who had recovered from COVID-19. Each CDR3 is given with its conserved first and last residue. A D gene is named only where the DNA matches it firmly. Expanded clones get a size class; other rows say once, few or many, or leave the size out.

.	.	TRBV2	TRBJ2-3	TGTGCCAGCAGGTTAGCTAGCGCCTACACAGATACGCAGTATTTT	CASRLASAYTDTQYF
.	.	TRBV12-5	TRBJ1-1	TGTGCTAGTGGTTTACCCGTACCGGGGAGGTATGCTTTCTTT	CASGLPVPGRYAFF
TRBD2	.	TRBV18	TRBJ2-3	TGTGCCAGCTCACCACCGTTAGCGGGAGGCCGAGGCCCAGATACGCAGTATTTT	CASSPPLAGGRGPDTQYF
.	.	TRBV27	TRBJ1-2	TGTGCCAGCAGTTTATCAGGGGGTGGGGTCACGGGCTACACCTTC	CASSLSGGGVTGYTF
.	.	TRBV12-3/TRBV12-4	TRBJ1-2	TGTGCCAGCAGTTTGACAGGCTATGGCTACACCTTC	CASSLTGYGYTF
.	.	TRBV19	TRBJ2-5	TGTGCCAGTAGCAGACAGTTCCAAGAGACCCAGTACTTC	CASSRQFQETQYF
TRBD1	.	TRBV7-2	TRBJ2-5	TGTGCCAGCAGCTTAATGAGTGGGGACAGGGGGTACCAAGAGACCCAGTACTTC	CASSLMSGDRGYQETQYF
TRBD1	.	TRBV10-3	TRBJ1-6	TGTGCCACAGACAGAGGGACAGGGAATTCACCCCTCCACTTT	CATDRGTGNSPLHF
.	.	TRBV5-1	TRBJ2-5	TGCGCCAGCAGCTTGTCAGGCGGGTCCCAAGAGACCCAGTACTTC	CASSLSGGSQETQYF
TRBD1	few	TRBV11-2	TRBJ1-2	TGTGCCAGCACCAGTGGACAGGCCTATGGCTACACCTTC	CASTSGQAYGYTF
.	few	TRBV27	TRBJ1-1	TGTGCCAGCAGTTTATTAGGTAGTAGCAGGGACACTGAAGCTTTCTTT	CASSLLGSSRDTEAFF
.	.	TRBV18	TRBJ2-7	TGTGCCAGCTCACCAGCGAAAACCCTTTACGAGCAGTACTTC	CASSPAKTLYEQYF
.	.	TRBV5-6	TRBJ1-2	TGTGCCAGCAGCTTGAAGGCTACTACACCTGGCTACACCTTC	CASSLKATTPGYTF
.	.	TRBV10-3	TRBJ1-3	TGTGCCATCAGTGAGTTGGGCAGCACCATATATTTT	CAISELGSTIYF
.	.	TRBV7-2	TRBJ2-7	TGTGCCAGCAGACGAGAGAGAGCGGAGGAGCAGTACTTC	CASRRERAEEQYF
.	.	TRBV4-1	TRBJ2-1	TGCGCCAGCAGTCTGAATTTTGACTCCACCAATGAGCAGTTCTTC	CASSLNFDSTNEQFF
.	few	TRBV7-9	TRBJ1-5	TGTGCCAGCAGCCACCTCGGGCAGGGCTATCAGCCCCAGCATTTT	CASSHLGQGYQPQHF
TRBD1	.	TRBV5-4	TRBJ1-1	TGTGCCAGCAGCGTTGGGACAGGGGGTTTGACTTTCTTT	CASSVGTGGLTFF
TRBD2	few	TRBV11-2	TRBJ2-1	TGTGCCAGCAGCTTAGGCGTAACTAGCGGACTCGATGAGCAGTTCTTC	CASSLGVTSGLDEQFF
TRBD2	.	TRBV11-2	TRBJ2-1	TGTGCCAGCAGCTTAGATCGGGGGGCCTACAATGAGCAGTTCTTC	CASSLDRGAYNEQFF
TRBD1	.	TRBV7-2	TRBJ2-5	TGTGCCAGCACCAGGGACAGGGGAGATGAGACCCAGTACTTC	CASTRDRGDETQYF
.	once	TRBV3-1/TRBV3-2	TRBJ1-1	TGTGCCAGCAGCCAAGATTACCAGGGCCTAATGAACACTGAAGCTTTCTTT	CASSQDYQGLMNTEAFF
TRBD1	.	TRBV19	TRBJ2-5	TGTGCCAGTAGGGGACAGGGCGAAGAGACCCAGTACTTC	CASRGQGEETQYF
.	.	TRBV3-1/TRBV3-2	TRBJ1-1	TGTGCCAGTCCTCGGGAGGCAACTGAAGCTTTCTTT	CASPREATEAFF